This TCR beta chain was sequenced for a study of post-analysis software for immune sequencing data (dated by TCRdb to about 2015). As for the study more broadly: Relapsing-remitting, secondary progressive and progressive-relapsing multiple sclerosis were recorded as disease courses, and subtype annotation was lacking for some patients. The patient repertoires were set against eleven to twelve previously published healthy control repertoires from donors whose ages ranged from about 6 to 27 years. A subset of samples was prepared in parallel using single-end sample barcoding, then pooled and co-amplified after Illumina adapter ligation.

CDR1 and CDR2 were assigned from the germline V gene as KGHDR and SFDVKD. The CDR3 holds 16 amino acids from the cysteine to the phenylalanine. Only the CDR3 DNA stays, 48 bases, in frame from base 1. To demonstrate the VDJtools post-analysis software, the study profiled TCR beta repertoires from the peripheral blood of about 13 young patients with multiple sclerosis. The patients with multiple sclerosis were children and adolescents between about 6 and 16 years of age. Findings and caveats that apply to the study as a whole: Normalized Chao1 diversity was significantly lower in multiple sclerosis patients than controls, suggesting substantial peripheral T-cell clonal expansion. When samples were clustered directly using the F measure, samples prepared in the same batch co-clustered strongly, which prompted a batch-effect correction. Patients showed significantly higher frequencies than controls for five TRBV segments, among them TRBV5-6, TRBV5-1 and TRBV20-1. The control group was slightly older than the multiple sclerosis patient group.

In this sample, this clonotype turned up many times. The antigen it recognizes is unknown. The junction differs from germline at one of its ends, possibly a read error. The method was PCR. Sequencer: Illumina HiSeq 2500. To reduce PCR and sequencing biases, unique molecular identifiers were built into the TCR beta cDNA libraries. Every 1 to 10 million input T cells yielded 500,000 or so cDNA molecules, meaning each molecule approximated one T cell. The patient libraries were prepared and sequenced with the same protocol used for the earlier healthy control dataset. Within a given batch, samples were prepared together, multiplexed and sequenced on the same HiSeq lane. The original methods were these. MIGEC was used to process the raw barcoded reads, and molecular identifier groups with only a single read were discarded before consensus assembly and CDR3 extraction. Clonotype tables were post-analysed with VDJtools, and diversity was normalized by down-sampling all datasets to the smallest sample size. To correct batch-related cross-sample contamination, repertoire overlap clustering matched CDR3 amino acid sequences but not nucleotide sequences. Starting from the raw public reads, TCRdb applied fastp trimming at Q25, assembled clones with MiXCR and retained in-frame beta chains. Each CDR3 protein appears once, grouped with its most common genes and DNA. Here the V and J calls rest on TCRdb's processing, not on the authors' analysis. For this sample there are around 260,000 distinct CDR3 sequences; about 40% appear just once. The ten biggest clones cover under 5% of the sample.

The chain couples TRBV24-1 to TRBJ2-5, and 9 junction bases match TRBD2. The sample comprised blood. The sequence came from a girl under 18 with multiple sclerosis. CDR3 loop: CASSDFGGRAWETQYF. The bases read TGTGCCTCCAGTGATTTCGGCGGGAGGGCCTGGGAGACCCAGTACTTC.